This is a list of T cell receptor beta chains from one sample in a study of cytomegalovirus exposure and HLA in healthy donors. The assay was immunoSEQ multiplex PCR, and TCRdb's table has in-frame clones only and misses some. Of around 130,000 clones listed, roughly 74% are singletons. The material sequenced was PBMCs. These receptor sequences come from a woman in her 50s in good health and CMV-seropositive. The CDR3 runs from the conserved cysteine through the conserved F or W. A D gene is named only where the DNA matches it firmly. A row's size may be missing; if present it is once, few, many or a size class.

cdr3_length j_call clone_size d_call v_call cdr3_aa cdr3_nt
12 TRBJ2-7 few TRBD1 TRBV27 CASRTGAYEQYF TGTGCCAGCAGGACAGGGGCCTACGAGCAGTACTTC
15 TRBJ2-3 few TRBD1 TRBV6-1 CASSENRGPTDTQYF TGTGCCAGCAGTGAAAATAGGGGGCCCACAGATACGCAGTATTTT
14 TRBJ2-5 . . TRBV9 CASSVAVGEATQYF TGTGCCAGCAGCGTAGCGGTGGGGGAGGCGACCCAGTACTTC
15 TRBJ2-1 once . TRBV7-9 CASSLITEYKDEQFF TGTGCCAGCAGCTTGATAACAGAGTATAAGGATGAGCAGTTCTTC
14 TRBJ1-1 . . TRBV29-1 CSVEDRGFQPEAFF TGCAGCGTTGAAGATCGCGGTTTTCAGCCTGAAGCTTTCTTT
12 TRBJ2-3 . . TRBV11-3 CASSLHTDTQYF TGTGCCAGCAGCTTACATACAGATACGCAGTATTTT
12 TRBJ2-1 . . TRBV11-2 CASSFRANEQFF TGTGCCAGCAGCTTCCGAGCAAATGAGCAGTTCTTC
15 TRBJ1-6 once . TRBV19 CASSISGRGNSPLHF TGTGCCAGTAGTATCTCGGGGAGGGGTAATTCACCCCTCCACTTT
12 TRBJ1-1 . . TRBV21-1 CASSTRGSEAFF TGTGCCAGCAGCACCAGGGGTTCTGAAGCTTTCTTT
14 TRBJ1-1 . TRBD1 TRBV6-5 CASSFGDRRAEAFF TGTGCCAGCAGTTTCGGGGACAGGAGGGCTGAAGCTTTCTTT
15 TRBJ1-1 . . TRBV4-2 CASSHWGRVDGEAFF TGTGCCAGCAGCCATTGGGGGAGGGTAGACGGTGAAGCTTTCTTT
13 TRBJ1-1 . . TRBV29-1 CSVGGGREFEAFF TGCAGCGTTGGGGGAGGGCGGGAATTTGAAGCTTTCTTT
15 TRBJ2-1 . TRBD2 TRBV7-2 CASSLESGGAKEQFF TGTGCCAGCAGCTTAGAAAGCGGGGGGGCCAAAGAGCAGTTCTTC
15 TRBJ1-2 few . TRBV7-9 CASSLGTPPNYGYTF TGTGCCAGCAGCCTCGGGACACCGCCTAACTATGGCTACACCTTC
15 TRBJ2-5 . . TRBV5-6 CASSPPGTLQETQYF TGTGCCAGCAGCCCGCCCGGGACTCTGCAAGAGACCCAGTACTTC
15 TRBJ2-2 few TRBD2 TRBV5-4 CSSSLGLAATGELFF TGTTCCAGCAGCCTAGGACTAGCAGCCACCGGGGAGCTGTTTTTT
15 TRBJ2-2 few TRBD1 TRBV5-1 CASSRDGTGAGELFF TGCGCCAGCAGCCGGGACGGGACAGGGGCAGGGGAGCTGTTTTTT
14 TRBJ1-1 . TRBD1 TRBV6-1 CASRDGTGNTEAFF TGTGCCAGCAGGGACGGGACAGGGAACACTGAAGCTTTCTTT
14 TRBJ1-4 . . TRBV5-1 CASSFGQVYEKLFF TGCGCCAGCAGCTTCGGCCAGGTCTATGAAAAACTGTTTTTT
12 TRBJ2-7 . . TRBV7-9 CASSRREYEQYF TGTGCCAGCAGCCGGCGGGAATACGAGCAGTACTTC
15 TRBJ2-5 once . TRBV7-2 CASSFAGRAQETQYF TGTGCCAGCAGCTTTGCGGGGCGGGCACAAGAGACCCAGTACTTC
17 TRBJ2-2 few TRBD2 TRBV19 CATRGGLAGGQNGELFF TGTGCCACGCGGGGAGGACTAGCGGGGGGGCAGAACGGGGAGCTGTTTTTT
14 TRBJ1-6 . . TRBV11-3 CASSFGQYNSPLHF TGTGCCAGCAGCTTTGGTCAGTATAATTCACCCCTCCACTTT
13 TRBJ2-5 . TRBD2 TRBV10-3 CAIRPAGEETQYF TGTGCCATCAGACCAGCGGGGGAAGAGACCCAGTACTTC
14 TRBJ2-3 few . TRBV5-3 CARSLGRTADTQYF TGTGCCAGAAGCTTGGGAAGGACAGCCGATACGCAGTATTTT
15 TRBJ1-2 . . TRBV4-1 CASSQATGGRNGYTF TGCGCCAGCAGCCAAGCGACAGGTGGACGGAATGGCTACACCTTC
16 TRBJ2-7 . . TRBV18 CASSLVPQGGTYEQYF TGTGCCAGCTCACTTGTACCTCAGGGGGGAACCTACGAGCAGTACTTC
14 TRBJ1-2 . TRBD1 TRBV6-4 CASSDLDRGQGYTF TGTGCCAGCAGTGACTTGGACAGGGGGCAGGGCTACACCTTC
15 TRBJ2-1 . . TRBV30 CAWSEGDYEGNEQFF TGTGCCTGGAGTGAGGGCGACTACGAGGGCAATGAGCAGTTCTTC
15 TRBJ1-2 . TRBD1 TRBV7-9 CASSSGQVSNYGYTF TGTGCCAGCAGCTCGGGACAGGTGTCTAACTATGGCTACACCTTC
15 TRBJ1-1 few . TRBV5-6 CASSLVQGSNTEAFF TGTGCCAGCAGCTTGGTTCAGGGCTCGAACACTGAAGCTTTCTTT
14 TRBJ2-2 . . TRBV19 CASRSLLNTGELFF TGTGCCAGTAGGTCGCTACTCAACACCGGGGAGCTGTTTTTT
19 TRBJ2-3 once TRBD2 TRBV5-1 CASSLETSGRRTGRDTQYF TGCGCCAGCAGCTTGGAGACTAGCGGGCGTCGGACCGGCCGAGATACGCAGTATTTT
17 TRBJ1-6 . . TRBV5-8 CASSLRQGLGYNSPLHF TGTGCCAGCAGCTTGAGGCAGGGGCTGGGGTATAATTCACCCCTCCACTTT
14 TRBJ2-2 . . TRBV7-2 CASSFQGSTGELFF TGTGCCAGCAGCTTCCAGGGGAGCACCGGGGAGCTGTTTTTT
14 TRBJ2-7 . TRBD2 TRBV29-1 CSVGGRGAHYEQYF TGCAGCGTTGGGGGGCGGGGGGCCCACTACGAGCAGTACTTC
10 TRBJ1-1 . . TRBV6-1 CASRDREAFF TGTGCCAGCAGGGACAGAGAAGCTTTCTTT
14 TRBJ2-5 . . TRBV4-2 CASSPLERQETQYF TGTGCCAGCAGCCCCCTAGAGAGGCAGGAGACCCAGTACTTC
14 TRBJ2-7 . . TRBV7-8 CASSRRGAWEEQYF TGTGCCAGCAGCCGACGGGGGGCTTGGGAGGAGCAGTACTTC
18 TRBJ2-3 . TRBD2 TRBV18 CASSRAWPSSGNTDTQYF TGTGCCAGCTCACGAGCCTGGCCATCTAGCGGTAATACAGATACGCAGTATTTT
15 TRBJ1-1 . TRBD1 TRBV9 CASSSRTGLNTEAFF TGTGCCAGCAGCTCCCGGACAGGGCTGAACACTGAAGCTTTCTTT
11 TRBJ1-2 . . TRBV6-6 CASGQNYGYTF TGTGCCAGCGGGCAGAACTATGGCTACACCTTC